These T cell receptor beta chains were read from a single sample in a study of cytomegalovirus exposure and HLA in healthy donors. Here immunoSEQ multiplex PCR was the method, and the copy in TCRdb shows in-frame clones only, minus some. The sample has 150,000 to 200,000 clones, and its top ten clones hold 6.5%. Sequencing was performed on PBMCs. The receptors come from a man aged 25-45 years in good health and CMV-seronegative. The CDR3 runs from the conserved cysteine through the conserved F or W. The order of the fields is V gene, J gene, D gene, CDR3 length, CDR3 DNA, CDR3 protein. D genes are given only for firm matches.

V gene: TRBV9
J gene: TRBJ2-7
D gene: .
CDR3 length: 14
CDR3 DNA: TGTGCCAGCAGCCCTCGGGACACATCCTACGAGCAGTACTTC
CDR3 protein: CASSPRDTSYEQYF

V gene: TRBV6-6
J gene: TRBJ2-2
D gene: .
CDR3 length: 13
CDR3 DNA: TGTGCCAGCACTTCAAGCGCTGCCGGGGAGCTGTTTTTT
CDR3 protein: CASTSSAAGELFF

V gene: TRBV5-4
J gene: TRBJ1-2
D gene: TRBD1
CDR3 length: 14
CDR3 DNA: TGTGCCAGCAGCCTCCGACAGGGATTCTATGGCTACACCTTC
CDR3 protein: CASSLRQGFYGYTF

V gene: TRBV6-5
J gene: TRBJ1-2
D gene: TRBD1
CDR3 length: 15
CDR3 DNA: TGTGCCAGCAGCAGACAGGGGGGCGGAAACTATGGCTACACCTTC
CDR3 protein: CASSRQGGGNYGYTF

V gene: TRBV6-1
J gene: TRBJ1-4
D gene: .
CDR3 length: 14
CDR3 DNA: TGTGCCAGCAGTGGTTCGCGGGGTAATGAAAAACTGTTTTTT
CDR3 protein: CASSGSRGNEKLFF

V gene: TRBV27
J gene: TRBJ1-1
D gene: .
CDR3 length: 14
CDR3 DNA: TGTGCCAGCAGTTACCCAGGGCCACACACTGAAGCTTTCTTT
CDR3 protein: CASSYPGPHTEAFF

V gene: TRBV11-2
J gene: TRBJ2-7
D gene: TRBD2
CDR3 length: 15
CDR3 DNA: TGTGCCAGCCGGACAAGCGGGAGAGGTCCCTACGAGCAGTACTTC
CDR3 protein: CASRTSGRGPYEQYF

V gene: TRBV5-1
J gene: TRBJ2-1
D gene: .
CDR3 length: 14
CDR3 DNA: TGCGCCAGCAGCTTGGCTCTGCCGGGTTATGAGCAGTTCTTC
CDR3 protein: CASSLALPGYEQFF

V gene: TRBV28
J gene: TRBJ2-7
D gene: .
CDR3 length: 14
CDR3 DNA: TGTGCCAGCAGTCCGGCCACGGGTGTCGACGAGCAGTACTTC
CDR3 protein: CASSPATGVDEQYF

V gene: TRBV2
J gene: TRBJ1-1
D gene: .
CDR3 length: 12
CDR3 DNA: TGTGCCAGCAGCTTGAGGAACACTGAAGCTTTCTTT
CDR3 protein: CASSLRNTEAFF

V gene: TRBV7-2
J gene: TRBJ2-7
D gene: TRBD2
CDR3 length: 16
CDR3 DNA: TGTGCCAGCAGCTTTGGACTAGCGGGGGAAGGTTACGAGCAGTACTTC
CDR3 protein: CASSFGLAGEGYEQYF

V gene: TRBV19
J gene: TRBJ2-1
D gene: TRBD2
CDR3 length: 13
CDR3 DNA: TGTGCCAGTAGTGGGACTAGCGGGGGTGAGCAGTTCTTC
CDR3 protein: CASSGTSGGEQFF

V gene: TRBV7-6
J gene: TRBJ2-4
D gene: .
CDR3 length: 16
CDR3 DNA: TGTGCCAGTAGCTTAACCTATCGAGGCTCCAAAAACATTCAGTACTTC
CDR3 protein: CASSLTYRGSKNIQYF

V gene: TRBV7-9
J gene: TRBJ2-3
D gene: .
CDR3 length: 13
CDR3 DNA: TGTGCCAGCACCCCCTCCAGCACAGATACGCAGTATTTT
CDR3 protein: CASTPSSTDTQYF

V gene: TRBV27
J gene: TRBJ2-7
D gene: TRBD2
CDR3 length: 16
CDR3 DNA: TGTGCCAGCAGTTTGAATCAGGGACTAGCGGGAGCCGAGCAGTACTTC
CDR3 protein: CASSLNQGLAGAEQYF

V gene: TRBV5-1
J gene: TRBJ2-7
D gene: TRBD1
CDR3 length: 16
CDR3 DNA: TGCGCCAGCAGCCGGACGCCGGGACAGGGAGCCCCCGAGCAGTACTTC
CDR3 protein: CASSRTPGQGAPEQYF

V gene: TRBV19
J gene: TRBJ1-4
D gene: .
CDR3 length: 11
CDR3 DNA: TGTGCCAGTAGTATGGAACAGGTCCTGTTTTTT
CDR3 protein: CASSMEQVLFF

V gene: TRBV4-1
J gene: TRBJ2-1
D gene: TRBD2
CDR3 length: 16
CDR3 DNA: TGCGCCAGCAGCCGCCTGCTAGCGGTCTCCTACAATGAGCAGTTCTTC
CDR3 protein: CASSRLLAVSYNEQFF

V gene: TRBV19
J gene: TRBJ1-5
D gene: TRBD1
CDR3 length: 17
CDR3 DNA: TGTGCCAGTAGTATGATCGGGACAGGGGATAGCAATCAGCCCCAGCATTTT
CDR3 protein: CASSMIGTGDSNQPQHF

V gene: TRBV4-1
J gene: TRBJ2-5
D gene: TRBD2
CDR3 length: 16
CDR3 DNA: TGCGCCAGCAGCCTAAGACTAGCGGGAGGGCAAGAGACCCAGTACTTC
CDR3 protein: CASSLRLAGGQETQYF

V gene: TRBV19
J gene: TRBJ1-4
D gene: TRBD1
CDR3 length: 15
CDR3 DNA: TGTGCCAGTAGTCCCGCGACAGGGTTTAATGAAAAACTGTTTTTT
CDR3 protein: CASSPATGFNEKLFF

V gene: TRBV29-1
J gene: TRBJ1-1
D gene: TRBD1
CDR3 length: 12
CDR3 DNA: TGCAGCGTTGTACAGGGGCCCACTGAAGCTTTCTTT
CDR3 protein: CSVVQGPTEAFF

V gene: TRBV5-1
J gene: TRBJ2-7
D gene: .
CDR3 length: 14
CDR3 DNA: TGCGCCAGCAGTTTTGACTCGACCTCCTACGAGCAGTACTTC
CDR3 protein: CASSFDSTSYEQYF

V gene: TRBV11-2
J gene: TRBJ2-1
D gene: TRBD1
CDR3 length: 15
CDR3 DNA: TGTGCCAGCAACCAACAGGGGGAGGCCTACAATGAGCAGTTCTTC
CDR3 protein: CASNQQGEAYNEQFF

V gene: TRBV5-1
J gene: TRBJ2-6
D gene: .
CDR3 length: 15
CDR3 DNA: TGCGCCAGCGAGTTAGGGGTTTCTGGGGCCAACGTCCTGACTTTC
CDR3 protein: CASELGVSGANVLTF

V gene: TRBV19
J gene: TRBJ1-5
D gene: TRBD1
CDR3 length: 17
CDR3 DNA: TGTGCCAGTAGTACCGGGACAGTTCTCTATAGCAATCAGCCCCAGCATTTT
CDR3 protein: CASSTGTVLYSNQPQHF

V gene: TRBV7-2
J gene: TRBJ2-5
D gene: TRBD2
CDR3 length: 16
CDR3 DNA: TGTGCCAGCAGCTTAGGGACTAGGAGAGTACAAGAGACCCAGTACTTC
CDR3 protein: CASSLGTRRVQETQYF

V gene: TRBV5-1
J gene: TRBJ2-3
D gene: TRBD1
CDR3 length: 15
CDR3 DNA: TGCGCCAGCAGCAGCGGACAGGGGTTCGCAGATACGCAGTATTTT
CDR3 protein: CASSSGQGFADTQYF

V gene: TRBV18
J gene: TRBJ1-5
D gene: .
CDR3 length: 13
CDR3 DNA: TGTGCCAGCTCACCACAGCGGGATCAGCCCCAGCATTTT
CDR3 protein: CASSPQRDQPQHF